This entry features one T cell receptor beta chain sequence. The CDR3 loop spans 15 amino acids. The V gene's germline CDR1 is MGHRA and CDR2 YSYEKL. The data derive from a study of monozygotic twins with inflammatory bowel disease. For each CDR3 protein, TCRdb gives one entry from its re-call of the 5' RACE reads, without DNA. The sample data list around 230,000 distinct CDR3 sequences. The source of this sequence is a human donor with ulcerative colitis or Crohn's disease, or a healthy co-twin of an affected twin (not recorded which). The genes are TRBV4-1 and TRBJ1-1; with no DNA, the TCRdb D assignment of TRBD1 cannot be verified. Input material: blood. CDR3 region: CASRQGPALNTEAFF.